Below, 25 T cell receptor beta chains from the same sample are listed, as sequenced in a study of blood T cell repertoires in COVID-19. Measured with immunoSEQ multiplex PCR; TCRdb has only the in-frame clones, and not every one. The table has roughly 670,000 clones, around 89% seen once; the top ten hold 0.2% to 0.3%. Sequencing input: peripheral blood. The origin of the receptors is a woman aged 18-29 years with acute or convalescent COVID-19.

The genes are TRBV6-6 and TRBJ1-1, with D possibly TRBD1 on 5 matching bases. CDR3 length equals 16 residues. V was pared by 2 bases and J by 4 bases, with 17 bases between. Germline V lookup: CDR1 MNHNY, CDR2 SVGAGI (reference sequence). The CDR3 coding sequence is TGTGCCAGCAGTTACCTGTCAGTCCTAAGGGGCACTGAAGCTTTCTTT. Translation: CASSYLSVLRGTEAFF.

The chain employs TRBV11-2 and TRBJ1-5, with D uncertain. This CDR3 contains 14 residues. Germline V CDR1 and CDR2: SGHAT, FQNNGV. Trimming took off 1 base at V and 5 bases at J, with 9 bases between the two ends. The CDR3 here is CASSLASVDQPQHF. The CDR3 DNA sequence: TGTGCCAGCAGCTTAGCTTCGGTCGATCAGCCCCAGCATTTT.

CDR3 region: CASSGQGYTDTQYF. The DNA of the CDR3 is TGTGCCAGCAGTGGACAGGGGTACACAGATACGCAGTATTTT. J is TRBJ2-3 and V is TRBV27, with 9 bases aligning to TRBD1. Germline CDR1 and CDR2: MNHEY and SMNVEV (reference sequence). The CDR3 contains 14 residues. J gave up 2 bases and V 5 bases, and 2 bases lay outside the gene matches.

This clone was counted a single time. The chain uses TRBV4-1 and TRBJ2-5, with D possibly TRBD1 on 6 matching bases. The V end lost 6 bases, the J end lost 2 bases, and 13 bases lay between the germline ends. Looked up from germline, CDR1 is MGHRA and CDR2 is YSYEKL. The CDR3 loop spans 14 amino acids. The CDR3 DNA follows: TGCGCCAGCAGTCGGACAGCCCGACAAGAGACCCAGTACTTC. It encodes CASSRTARQETQYF.

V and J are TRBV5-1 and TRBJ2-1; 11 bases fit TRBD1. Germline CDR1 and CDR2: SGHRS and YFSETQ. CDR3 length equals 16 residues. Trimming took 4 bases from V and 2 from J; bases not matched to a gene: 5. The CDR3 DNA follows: TGCGCCAGCAGCCGTGGGACAGGGGGACCCTACAATGAGCAGTTCTTC. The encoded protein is CASSRGTGGPYNEQFF.

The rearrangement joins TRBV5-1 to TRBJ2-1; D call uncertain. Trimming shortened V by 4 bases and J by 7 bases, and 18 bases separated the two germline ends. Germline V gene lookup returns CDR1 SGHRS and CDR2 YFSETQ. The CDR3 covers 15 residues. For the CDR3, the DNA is TGCGCCAGCAGCCTGATGACGATGGAGCTTAATGAGCAGTTCTTC. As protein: CASSLMTMELNEQFF.

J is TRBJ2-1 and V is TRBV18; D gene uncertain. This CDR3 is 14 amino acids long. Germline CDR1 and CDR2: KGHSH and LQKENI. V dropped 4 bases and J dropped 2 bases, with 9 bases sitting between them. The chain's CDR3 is CASSLMAAYNEQFF. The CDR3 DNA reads TGTGCCAGCTCACTTATGGCAGCCTACAATGAGCAGTTCTTC.

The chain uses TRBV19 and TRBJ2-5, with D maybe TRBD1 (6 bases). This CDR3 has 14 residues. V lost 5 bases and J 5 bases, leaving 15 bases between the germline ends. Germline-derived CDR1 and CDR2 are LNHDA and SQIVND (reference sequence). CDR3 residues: CASSDLWGQETQYF. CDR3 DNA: TGTGCCAGTAGTGACCTGTGGGGGCAGGAGACCCAGTACTTC. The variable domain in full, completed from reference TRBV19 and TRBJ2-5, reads DGGITQSPKYLFRKEGQNVTLSCEQNLNHDAMYWYRQDPGQGLRLIYYSQIVNDFQKGDIAEGYSVSREKKESFPLTVTSAQKNPTAFYLCASSDLWGQETQYFGPGTRLLVL.

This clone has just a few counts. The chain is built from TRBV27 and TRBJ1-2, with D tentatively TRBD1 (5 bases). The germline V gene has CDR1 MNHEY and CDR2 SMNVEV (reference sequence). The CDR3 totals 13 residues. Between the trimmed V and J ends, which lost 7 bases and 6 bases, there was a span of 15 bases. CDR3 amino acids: CASITSGIHGYTF. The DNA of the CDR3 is TGTGCCAGCATCACGTCAGGGATCCATGGCTACACCTTC.

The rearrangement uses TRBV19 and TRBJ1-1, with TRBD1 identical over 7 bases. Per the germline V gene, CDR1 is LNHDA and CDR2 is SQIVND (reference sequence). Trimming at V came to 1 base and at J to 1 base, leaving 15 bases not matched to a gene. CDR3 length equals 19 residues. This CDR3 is CASSIVFGGETGRNTEAFF. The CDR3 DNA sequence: TGTGCCAGTAGTATAGTATTTGGTGGGGAGACAGGGAGGAACACTGAAGCTTTCTTT. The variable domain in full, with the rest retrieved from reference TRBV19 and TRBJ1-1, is DGGITQSPKYLFRKEGQNVTLSCEQNLNHDAMYWYRQDPGQGLRLIYYSQIVNDFQKGDIAEGYSVSREKKESFPLTVTSAQKNPTAFYLCASSIVFGGETGRNTEAFFGQGTRLTVV.

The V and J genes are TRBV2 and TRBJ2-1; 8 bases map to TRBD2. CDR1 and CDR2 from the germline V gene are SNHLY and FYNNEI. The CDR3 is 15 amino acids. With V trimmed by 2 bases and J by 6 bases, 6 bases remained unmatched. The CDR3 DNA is TGTGCCAGCAGTGAAACGGGGGGGGAGCTCAATGAGCAGTTCTTC. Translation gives CASSETGGELNEQFF.

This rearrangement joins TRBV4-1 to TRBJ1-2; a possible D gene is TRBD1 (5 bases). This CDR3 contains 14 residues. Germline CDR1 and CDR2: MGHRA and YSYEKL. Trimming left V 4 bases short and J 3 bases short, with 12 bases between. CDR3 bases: TGCGCCAGCAGCCCGCCGGGGGACTACTATGGCTACACCTTC. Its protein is CASSPPGDYYGYTF.

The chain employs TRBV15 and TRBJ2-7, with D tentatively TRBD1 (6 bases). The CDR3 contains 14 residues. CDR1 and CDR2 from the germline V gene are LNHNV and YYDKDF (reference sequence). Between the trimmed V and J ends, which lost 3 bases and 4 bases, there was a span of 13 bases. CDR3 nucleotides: TGTGCCACCAGCAGGGGGGCTAGCTTGTACGAGCAGTACTTC. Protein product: CATSRGASLYEQYF.

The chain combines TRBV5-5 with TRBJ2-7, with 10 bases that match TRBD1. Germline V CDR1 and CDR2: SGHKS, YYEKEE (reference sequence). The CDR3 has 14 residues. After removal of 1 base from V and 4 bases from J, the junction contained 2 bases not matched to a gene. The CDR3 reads CASSLTDRGYEQYF. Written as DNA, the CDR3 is TGTGCCAGCAGCTTGACGGACAGGGGGTACGAGCAGTACTTC. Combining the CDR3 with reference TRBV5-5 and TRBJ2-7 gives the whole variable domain DAGVTQSPTHLIKTRGQQVTLRCSPISGHKSVSWYQQVLGQGPQFIFQYYEKEERGRGNFPDRFSARQFPNYSSELNVNALLLGDSALYLCASSLTDRGYEQYFGPGTRLTVT.

The CDR3 sequence: CASSIGTGSTYEQYF. Here the CDR3 DNA reads TGTGCCAGTAGTATAGGGACAGGGTCCACCTACGAGCAGTACTTC. This sequence joins TRBV19 and TRBJ2-7; 8 bases fit TRBD1. The CDR3 sequence is 15 residues long. CDR1 and CDR2 (germline): LNHDA, SQIVND (reference sequence). After removal of 1 base from V and 2 bases from J, the junction contained 4 bases not matched to a gene.

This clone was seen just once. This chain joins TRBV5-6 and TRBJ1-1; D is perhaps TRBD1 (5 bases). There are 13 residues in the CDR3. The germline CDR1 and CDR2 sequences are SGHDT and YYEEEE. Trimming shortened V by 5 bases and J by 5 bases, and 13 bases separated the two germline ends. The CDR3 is CASSGEGRTEAFF. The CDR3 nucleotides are TGTGCCAGCAGTGGGGAGGGGAGGACTGAAGCTTTCTTT.

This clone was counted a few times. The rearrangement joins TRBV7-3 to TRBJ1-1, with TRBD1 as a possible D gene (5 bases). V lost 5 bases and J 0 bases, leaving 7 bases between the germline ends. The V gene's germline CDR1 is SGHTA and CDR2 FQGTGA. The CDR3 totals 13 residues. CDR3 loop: CASSATVNTEAFF. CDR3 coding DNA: TGTGCCAGCAGCGCGACAGTGAACACTGAAGCTTTCTTT.

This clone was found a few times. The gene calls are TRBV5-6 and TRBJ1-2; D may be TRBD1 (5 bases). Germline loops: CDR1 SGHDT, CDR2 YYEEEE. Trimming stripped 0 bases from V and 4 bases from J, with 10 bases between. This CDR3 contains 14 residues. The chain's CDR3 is CASSLAGVTYGYTF. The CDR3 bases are TGTGCCAGCAGCTTGGCGGGGGTTACCTATGGCTACACCTTC.

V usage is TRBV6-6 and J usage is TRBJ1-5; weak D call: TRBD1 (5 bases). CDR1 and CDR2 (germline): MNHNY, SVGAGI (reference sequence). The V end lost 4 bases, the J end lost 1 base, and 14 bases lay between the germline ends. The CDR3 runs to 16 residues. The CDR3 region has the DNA TGTGCCAGCAGTTTAAGCTATGCAGGGAGCAATCAGCCCCAGCATTTT. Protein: CASSLSYAGSNQPQHF.

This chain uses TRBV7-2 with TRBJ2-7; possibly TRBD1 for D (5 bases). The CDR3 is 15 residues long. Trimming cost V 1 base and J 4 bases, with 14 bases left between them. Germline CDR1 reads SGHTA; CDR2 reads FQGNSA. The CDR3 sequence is CASSLVGAQSYEQYF. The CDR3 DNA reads TGTGCCAGCAGCTTAGTAGGGGCGCAGTCGTACGAGCAGTACTTC.

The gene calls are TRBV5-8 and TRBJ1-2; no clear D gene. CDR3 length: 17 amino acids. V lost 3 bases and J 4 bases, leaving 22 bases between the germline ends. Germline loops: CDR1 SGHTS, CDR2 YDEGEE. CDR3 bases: TGTGCCAGCAGCTCCCCCTTACGACGCATCGGAGGCTATGGCTACACCTTC. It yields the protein CASSSPLRRIGGYGYTF.

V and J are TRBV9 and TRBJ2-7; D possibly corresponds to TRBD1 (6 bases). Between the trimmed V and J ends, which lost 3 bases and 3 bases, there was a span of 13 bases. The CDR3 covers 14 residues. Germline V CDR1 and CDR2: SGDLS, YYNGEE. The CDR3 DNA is TGTGCCAGCAGCGCCCAGGGGCAGAACTACGAGCAGTACTTC. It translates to CASSAQGQNYEQYF.

The CDR3 loop reads CATSDLLRDGGKYEQYF. The CDR3 DNA is TGTGCCACCAGTGATTTGCTGCGGGACGGAGGTAAATACGAGCAGTACTTC. The chain recombines TRBV24-1 with TRBJ2-7; TRBD2 might be the D (6 bases). CDR1 KGHDR and CDR2 SFDVKD come from the germline V gene. The CDR3 totals 17 residues. V was pared by 0 bases and J by 4 bases, with 18 bases between.

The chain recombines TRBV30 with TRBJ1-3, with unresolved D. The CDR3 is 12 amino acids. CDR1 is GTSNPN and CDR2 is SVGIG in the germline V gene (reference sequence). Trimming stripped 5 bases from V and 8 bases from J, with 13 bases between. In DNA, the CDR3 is TGTGCCTGGTCGGACCGGAGGGACACCATATATTTT. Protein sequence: CAWSDRRDTIYF.

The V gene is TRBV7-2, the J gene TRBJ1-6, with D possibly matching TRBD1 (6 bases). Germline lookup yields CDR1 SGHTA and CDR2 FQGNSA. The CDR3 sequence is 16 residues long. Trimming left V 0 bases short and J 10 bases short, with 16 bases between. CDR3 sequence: CASSLAGGQPHSPLHF. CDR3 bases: TGTGCCAGCAGCTTAGCGGGCGGACAGCCCCACTCACCCCTCCACTTT.